The sequence of this T cell receptor (beta chain) was determined in a study of spatial heterogeneity in lung cancer (dated by TCRdb to the late 2010s). Background for the entire study: Beta-chain transcripts were consistently detected in greater numbers than alpha-chain transcripts, which likely reflected higher beta-chain transcript abundance. In the raw uncorrected reads, each unique combination of TCR and UMI appeared more than ten times on average. TCR alpha and beta repertoires were quantitatively compared across multiple tumor regions, matched nontumor lung and blood in non-small cell lung cancer. TCR repertoire features were related to nonsynonymous mutation counts determined by whole-exome sequencing of tumor tissue. At surgery, both alpha and beta chains were TCR-sequenced in 220 tumor regions, about 64 matched nontumor lung samples and a few dozen PBMC samples. The study at large found these results: Confirming at a functional level the hypothesis that regional TCRs recognize regional mutations was considered to require additional single-cell paired TCR alpha and beta sequencing. Ubiquitous expanded tumor TCRs were detected in blood more often at tumor resection than at routine follow-up.

Library creation used 5' RACE. The sequencing machine was a NextSeq 500. The TCR library protocol attached a unique molecular identifier to each TCR cDNA molecule to allow correction of PCR and sequencing errors. Turning to the authors' computational methods: Decombinator tools were used for TCR identification, UMI-based error correction and CDR3 extraction. TCRs above a frequency of 2 per 1,000, corresponding to the top 1% of the tumor frequency distribution, were defined as expanded. Renyi diversity was computed with the R vegan package after each repertoire had been subsampled 100 times to 5,000 TCRs. To build CDR3 similarity networks, amino acid triplet string-kernel similarity was used, and CDR3s were connected when their pairwise similarity was above 0.82. The public reads were quality trimmed at Q25 with fastp and then assembled into clones with MiXCR by TCRdb, keeping productive beta chains. Rows are combined by CDR3 protein, so each entry shows the most common genes and DNA. Here the V and J calls rest on TCRdb's processing, not on the authors' analysis. Within this sample are around 45,000 distinct CDR3 sequences, with 12% to 15% of them counted one time only. The ten top clones hold around 56% of the sample.

V and J lose 5 bases and 6 bases, and a span of 23 bases separates them. The germline V gene encodes CDR1 LGHDT and CDR2 YNNKEL (reference sequence). The CDR3 contains 16 residues, cysteine and phenylalanine counted. Only CDR3 DNA is held: 48 bases, read in frame from base 1. Reading the label with the study, this specimen's time point is: sample taken at primary tumor resection. For TCR sequencing, whole RNA was extracted from tumor and nontumor lung tissue, or from cryopreserved PBMC samples, and no cell sorting was done. Samples were obtained from 72 patients with early-stage, untreated non-small cell lung cancer from the lung TRACERx cohort. Only patients with enough RNA available from two or more tumor regions were chosen for TCR sequencing. Note on this clonotype: It lacks a known antigen. No much larger clone is present one base from it, and per-base qualities are unavailable.

This TCR came from a male donor with early-stage non-small cell lung cancer. The chain is encoded by TRBV3-1 joined to TRBJ2-7, with a tentative D gene TRBD2 over 7 matching bases. Sequences were derived from PBMCs, sampled at surgery. The CDR3 region reads CASSEQIGGPLVEQYF. DNA sequence: TGTGCCAGCAGCGAACAAATCGGGGGGCCTCTTGTCGAGCAGTACTTC.